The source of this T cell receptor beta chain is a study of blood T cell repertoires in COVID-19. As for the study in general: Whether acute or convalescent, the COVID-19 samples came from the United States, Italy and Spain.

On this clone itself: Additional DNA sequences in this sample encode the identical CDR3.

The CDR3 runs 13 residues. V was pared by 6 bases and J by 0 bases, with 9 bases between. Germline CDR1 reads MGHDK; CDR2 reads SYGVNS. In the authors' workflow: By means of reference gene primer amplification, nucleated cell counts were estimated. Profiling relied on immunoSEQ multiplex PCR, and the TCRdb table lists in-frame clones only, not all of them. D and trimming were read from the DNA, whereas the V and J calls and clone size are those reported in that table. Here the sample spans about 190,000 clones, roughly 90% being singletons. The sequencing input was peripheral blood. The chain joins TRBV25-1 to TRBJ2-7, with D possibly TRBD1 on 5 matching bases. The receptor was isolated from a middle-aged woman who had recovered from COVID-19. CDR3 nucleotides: TGTGCCAGCAGGCAGGGCGCCTCCTACGAGCAGTACTTC. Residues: CASRQGASYEQYF.